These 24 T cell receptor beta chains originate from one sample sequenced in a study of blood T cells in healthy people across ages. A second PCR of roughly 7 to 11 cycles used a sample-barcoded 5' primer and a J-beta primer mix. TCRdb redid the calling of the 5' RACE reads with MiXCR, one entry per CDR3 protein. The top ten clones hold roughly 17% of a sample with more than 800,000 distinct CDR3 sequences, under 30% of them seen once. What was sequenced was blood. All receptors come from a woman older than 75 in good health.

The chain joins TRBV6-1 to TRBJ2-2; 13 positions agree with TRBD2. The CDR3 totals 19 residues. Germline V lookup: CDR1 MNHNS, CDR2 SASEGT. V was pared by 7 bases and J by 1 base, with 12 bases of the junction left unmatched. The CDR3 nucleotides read TGTGCCAGCAACCGTTTGACTAGCGGGGGGCTTCGGAACACCGGGGAGCTGTTTTTT. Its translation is CASNRLTSGGLRNTGELFF.

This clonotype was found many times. The CDR3: CASITEGASYINQPQHF. CDR3 sequence (DNA): TGCGCCAGCATCACGGAGGGGGCCTCATACATCAATCAGCCCCAGCATTTT. The rearrangement joins TRBV5-1 to TRBJ1-5; 7 bases map to TRBD1. Losses at the gene ends were 6 bases for V and 3 bases for J; bases not matched to a gene: 15. There are 17 residues in the CDR3. Germline values: CDR1 SGHRS, CDR2 YFSETQ.

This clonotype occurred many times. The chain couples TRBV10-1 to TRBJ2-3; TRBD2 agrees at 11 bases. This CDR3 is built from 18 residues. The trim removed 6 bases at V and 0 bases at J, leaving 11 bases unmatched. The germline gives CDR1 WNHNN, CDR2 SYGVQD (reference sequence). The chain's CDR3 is CASSKTSGVQISTDTQYF. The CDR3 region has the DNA TGCGCCAGCAGCAAGACTAGCGGGGTACAAATTAGCACAGATACGCAGTATTTT.

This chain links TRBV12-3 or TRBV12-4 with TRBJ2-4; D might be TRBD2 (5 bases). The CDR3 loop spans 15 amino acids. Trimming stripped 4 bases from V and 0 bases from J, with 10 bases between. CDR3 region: CASSSGKIAKNIQYF. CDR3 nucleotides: TGTGCCAGCAGTTCGGGAAAAATAGCCAAAAACATTCAGTACTTC.

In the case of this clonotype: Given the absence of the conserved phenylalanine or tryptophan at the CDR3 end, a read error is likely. The DNA of the CDR3 is TGTGCCAGCAGCTTAACGGGGACTCAAGAGACCCAGTACTGC. It translates to CASSLTGTQETQYC. The chain combines TRBV7-2 with TRBJ2-7; D is possibly TRBD2 (6 bases). The J call is doubtful: the DNA matches TRBJ2-5 better. CDR3 size: 14 residues. CDR1 and CDR2 from the germline V gene are SGHTA and FQGNSA.

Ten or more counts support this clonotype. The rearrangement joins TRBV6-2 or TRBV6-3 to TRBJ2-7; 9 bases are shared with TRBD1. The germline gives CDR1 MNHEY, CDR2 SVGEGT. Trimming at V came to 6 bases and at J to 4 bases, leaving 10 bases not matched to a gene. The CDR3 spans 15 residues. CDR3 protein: CASSRRTGANYEQYF. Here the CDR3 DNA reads TGTGCCAGCAGCCGTCGGACAGGGGCAAATTACGAGCAGTACTTC.

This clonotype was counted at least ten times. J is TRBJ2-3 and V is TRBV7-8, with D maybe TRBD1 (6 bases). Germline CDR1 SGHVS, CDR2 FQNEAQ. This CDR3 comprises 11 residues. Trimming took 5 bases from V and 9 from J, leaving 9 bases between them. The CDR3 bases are TGTGCCAGCAGCACGGACAGCACGCAGTATTTT. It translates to CASSTDSTQYF.

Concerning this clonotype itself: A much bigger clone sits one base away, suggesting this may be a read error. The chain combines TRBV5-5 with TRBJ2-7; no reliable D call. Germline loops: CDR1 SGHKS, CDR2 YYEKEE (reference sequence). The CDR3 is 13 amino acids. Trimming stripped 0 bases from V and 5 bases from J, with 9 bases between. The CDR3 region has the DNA TGTGCCAGCAGCTTGGACTCCAGCCACGAGCAGTACTTC. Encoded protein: CASSLDSSHEQYF. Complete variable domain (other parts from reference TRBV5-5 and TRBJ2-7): DAGVTQSPTHLIKTRGQQVTLRCSPISGHKSVSWYQQVLGQGPQFIFQYYEKEERGRGNFPDRFSARQFPNYSSELNVNALLLGDSALYLCASSLDSSHEQYFGPGTRLTVT.

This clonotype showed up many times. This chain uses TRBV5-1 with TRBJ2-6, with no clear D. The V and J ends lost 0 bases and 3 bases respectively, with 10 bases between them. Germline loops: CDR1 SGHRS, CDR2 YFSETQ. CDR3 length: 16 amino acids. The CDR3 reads CASSLERSSGANVLTF. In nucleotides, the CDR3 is TGCGCCAGCAGCTTGGAGCGTTCAAGTGGGGCCAACGTCCTGACTTTC.

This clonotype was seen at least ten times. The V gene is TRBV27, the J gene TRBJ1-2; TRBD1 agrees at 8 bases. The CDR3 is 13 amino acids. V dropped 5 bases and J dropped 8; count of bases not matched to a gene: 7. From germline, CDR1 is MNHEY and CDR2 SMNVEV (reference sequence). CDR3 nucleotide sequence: TGTGCCAGCAGTCCCCAGGGGGCGCGGGGCTACACCTTC. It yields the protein CASSPQGARGYTF.

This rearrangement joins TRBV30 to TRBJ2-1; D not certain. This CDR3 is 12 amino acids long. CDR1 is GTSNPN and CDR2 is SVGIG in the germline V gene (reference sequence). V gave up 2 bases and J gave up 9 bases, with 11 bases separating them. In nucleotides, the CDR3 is TGTGCCTGGAGTATCCAGATCGGTGAGCAGTTCTTC. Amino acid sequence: CAWSIQIGEQFF.

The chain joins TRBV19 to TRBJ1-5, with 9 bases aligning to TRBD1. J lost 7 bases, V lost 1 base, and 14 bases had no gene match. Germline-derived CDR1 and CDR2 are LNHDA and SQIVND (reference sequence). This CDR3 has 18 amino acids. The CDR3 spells CASSIGGQGYAGYQPQHF. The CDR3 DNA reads TGTGCCAGTAGTATAGGGGGACAGGGCTACGCGGGCTACCAGCCCCAGCATTTT.

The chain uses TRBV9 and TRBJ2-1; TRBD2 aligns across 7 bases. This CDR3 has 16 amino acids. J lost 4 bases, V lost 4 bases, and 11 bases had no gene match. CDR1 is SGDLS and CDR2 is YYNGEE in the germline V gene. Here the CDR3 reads CASSPTGRGGYNEQFF. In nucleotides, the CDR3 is TGTGCCAGCAGCCCCACGGGACGGGGAGGGTACAATGAGCAGTTCTTC.

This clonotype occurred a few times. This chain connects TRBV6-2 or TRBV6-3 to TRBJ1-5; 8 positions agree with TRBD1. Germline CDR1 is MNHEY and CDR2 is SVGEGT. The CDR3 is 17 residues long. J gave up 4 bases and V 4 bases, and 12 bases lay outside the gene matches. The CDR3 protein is CASSFLRDQGANQPQHF. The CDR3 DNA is TGTGCCAGCAGTTTTCTACGAGACCAGGGGGCGAATCAGCCCCAGCATTTT.

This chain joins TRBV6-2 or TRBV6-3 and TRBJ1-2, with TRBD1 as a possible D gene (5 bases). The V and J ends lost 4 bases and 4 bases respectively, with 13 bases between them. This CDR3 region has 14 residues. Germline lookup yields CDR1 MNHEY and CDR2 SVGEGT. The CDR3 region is CASSFGRAAYGYTF. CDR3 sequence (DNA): TGTGCCAGCAGTTTTGGCAGGGCCGCCTATGGCTACACCTTC.

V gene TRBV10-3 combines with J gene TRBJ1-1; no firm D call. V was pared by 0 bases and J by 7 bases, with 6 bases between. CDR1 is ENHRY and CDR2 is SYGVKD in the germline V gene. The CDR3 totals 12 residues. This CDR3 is CAISESSGEAFF. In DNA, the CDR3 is TGTGCCATCAGTGAGTCGAGCGGTGAAGCTTTCTTT.

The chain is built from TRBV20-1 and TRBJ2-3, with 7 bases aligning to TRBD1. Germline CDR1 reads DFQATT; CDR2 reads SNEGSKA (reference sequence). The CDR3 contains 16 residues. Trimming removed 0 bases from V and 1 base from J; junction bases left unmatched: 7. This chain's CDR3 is CSARDLRGYGTDTQYF. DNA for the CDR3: TGCAGTGCTAGAGATCTCAGGGGGTACGGCACAGATACGCAGTATTTT.

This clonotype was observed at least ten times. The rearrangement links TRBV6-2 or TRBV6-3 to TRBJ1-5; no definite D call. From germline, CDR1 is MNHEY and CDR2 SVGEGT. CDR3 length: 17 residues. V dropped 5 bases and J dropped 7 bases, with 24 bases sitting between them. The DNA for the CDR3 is TGTGCCAGCAGTCCTGATATTTACCCCCGGAGTGGGCAGCCCCAGCATTTT. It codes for CASSPDIYPRSGQPQHF.

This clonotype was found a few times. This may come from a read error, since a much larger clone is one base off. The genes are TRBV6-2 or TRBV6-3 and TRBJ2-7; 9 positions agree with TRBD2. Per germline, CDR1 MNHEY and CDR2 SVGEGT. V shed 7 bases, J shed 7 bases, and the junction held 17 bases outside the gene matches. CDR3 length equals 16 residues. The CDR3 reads CASIKRSAGGPNEQYF. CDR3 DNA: TGTGCCAGCATTAAACGGTCGGCGGGGGGGCCCAATGAGCAGTACTTC.

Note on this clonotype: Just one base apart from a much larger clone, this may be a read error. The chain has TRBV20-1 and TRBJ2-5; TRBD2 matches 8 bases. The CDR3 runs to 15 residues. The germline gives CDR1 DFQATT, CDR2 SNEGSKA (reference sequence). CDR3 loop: CSARDPAGGQEIQYF. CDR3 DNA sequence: TGCAGTGCTAGAGATCCGGCGGGGGGACAAGAGATCCAGTACTTC.

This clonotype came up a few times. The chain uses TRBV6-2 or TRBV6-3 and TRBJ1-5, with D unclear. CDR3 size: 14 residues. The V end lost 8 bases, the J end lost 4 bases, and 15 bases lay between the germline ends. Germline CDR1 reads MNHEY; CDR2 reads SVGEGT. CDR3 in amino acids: CASRGNSRNQPQHF. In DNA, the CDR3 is TGTGCCAGCCGGGGTAACAGCAGAAATCAGCCCCAGCATTTT.

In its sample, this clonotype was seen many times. CDR3 nucleotide sequence: TGTGCCAGCAGCTTGGACAGGGCGCAGTTCTTC. Translating it yields CASSLDRAQFF. The rearrangement uses TRBV5-6 and TRBJ2-1; weak D call: TRBD1 (6 bases). Germline CDR1 and CDR2: SGHDT and YYEEEE. This CDR3 has 11 amino acids. V lost 0 bases and J lost 12, with 7 bases in between. The variable domain in full, completed from reference TRBV5-6 and TRBJ2-1, reads DAGVTQSPTHLIKTRGQQVTLRCSPKSGHDTVSWYQQALGQGPQFIFQYYEEEERQRGNFPDRFSGHQFPNYSSELNVNALLLGDSALYLCASSLDRAQFFGPGTRLTVL.

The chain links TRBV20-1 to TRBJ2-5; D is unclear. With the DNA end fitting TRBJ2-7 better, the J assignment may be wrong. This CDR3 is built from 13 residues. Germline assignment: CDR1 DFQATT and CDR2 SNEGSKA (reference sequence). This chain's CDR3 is CSAIKDGACEQYF. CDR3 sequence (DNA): TGCAGTGCTATTAAGGACGGCGCCTGCGAGCAGTACTTC.

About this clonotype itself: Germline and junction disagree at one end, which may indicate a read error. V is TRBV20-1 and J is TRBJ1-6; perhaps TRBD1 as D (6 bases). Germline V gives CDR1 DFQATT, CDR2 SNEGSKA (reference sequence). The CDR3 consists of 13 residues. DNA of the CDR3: TGCAGTGCTACAGGGGCTGTCAATTCACCCCCCCACTTT. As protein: CSATGAVNSPPHF.